The T cell receptor beta chain under discussion was sequenced for a study of T cell responses to AZD1222 COVID-19 vaccine. Clones were sequenced by immunoSEQ multiplex PCR, and TCRdb holds only the in-frame ones, with some missing. Of around 50,000 clones in the sample, under 90% were seen once. This TCR came from an adult in good health. The sample was peripheral blood, taken on day 0 of AZD1222 vaccination.

The CDR3 DNA reads as TGTGCTAGTGGTACCTTGATCGGGGAGCTGTTTTTT. Residues: CASGTLIGELFF. V is TRBV12-5 and J is TRBJ2-2; D remains ambiguous. CDR3 length: 12 residues. The germline V and J ends were trimmed by 5 bases and 7 bases, with 8 bases remaining between them. Germline V CDR1 and CDR2: LGHNT, FRNRAP.